Here is one T cell receptor (beta chain) with its context. Antigen: not known. This entry is derived from a study of T cells in Graves' hyperthyroidism and ophthalmopathy. Study context: Prior to any treatment, at the point of initial diagnosis, peripheral blood was collected. Overall study findings and caveats: Stable hyperthyroidism was told apart from ophthalmopathy by a model built on 13 V-J features. The blood repertoire included most of the expanded thyroid clonotypes above 0.001.

TCR beta CDR3 sequences were amplified from RNA transcripts. The HTBI set primed first-round TCR CDR3 RT-PCR. TCRdb reprocessed the multiplex PCR reads via MiXCR and lists one record per CDR3 protein. The sample lists more than 550,000 distinct CDR3 sequences, around a sixth occurring once. The germline V gene encodes CDR1 KGHSH and CDR2 LQKENI. This CDR3 has 17 amino acids. V trimming: 5 bases; J trimming: 5 bases; junction bases outside the gene matches: 15. Newly diagnosed patients aged 18 to 65 had hyperthyroidism of under 2 months' duration. Material for sequencing was blood. The receptor comes from a woman between 45 and 65 years old with Graves' hyperthyroidism that later progressed to Graves' ophthalmopathy. V usage is TRBV18 and J usage is TRBJ2-5, with 9 bases lining up with TRBD2. The CDR3 is CASSSPQAGGPEETQYF. The CDR3 DNA is TGTGCCAGCTCAAGCCCCCAAGCGGGGGGCCCGGAGGAGACCCAGTACTTC.